The present TCR beta chain was sequenced within a study of cytomegalovirus exposure and HLA in healthy donors. A multiplex PCR was run with 60 Vbeta primers and 13 Jbeta primers. Generated by immunoSEQ multiplex PCR, the TCRdb table keeps only in-frame clones and is missing some. In the table there are tens of thousands of clones, 75% of which are singletons. The CDR3 is made up of 16 amino acids. V dropped 6 bases and J dropped 9 bases, with 27 bases sitting between them. Germline values: CDR1 SQVTM, CDR2 ANQGSEA. This chain connects TRBV29-1 to TRBJ2-4; D is possibly TRBD1 (5 bases). The sequence was collected from a man aged 35-49 years in good health and CMV-seronegative. The source material was PBMCs. DNA for the CDR3: TGCAGCGTGGTGGGGCCCCCACGAACACAAAAGGGCATTCAGTACTTC. It is translated as CSVVGPPRTQKGIQYF. Based on the CDR3 plus reference TRBV29-1 and TRBJ2-4, the full variable domain is SAVISQKPSRDICQRGTSLTIQCQVDSQVTMMFWYRQQPGQSLTLIATANQGSEATYESGFVIDKFPISRPNLTFSTLTVSNMSPEDSSIYLCSVVGPPRTQKGIQYFGAGTRLSVL.